A single T cell receptor beta chain is shown here with its context. This receptor's antigen is unknown. Per-base qualities were not stored, and no clone one base away is much larger. This specimen comes from a study of memory CD4+ T cells and cytomegalovirus serostatus (dated by TCRdb to between 2018 and 2021). Background on the whole study: A total of about 35 healthy Belgian adults, of whom 9 were CMV seropositive and approximately 24 were CMV seronegative, were included in the cohort. To replicate a published TCR-based CMV serostatus classifier, the researchers sequenced the CD4+ memory TCRbeta repertoires of a Belgian cohort whose cytomegalovirus serostatus was known.

CDR3 length: 13 amino acids, cysteine to phenylalanine. Of the read, only the CDR3 DNA is kept; its 39 bases are in frame from base 1. V lost 6 bases and J lost 3 bases, and the count of bases not matched to a germline gene is 5. According to the germline V gene (reference sequence), CDR1 reads SEHNR and CDR2 reads FQNEAQ. Genomic DNA was extracted from sorted cells with the Quick-DNA Microprep Kit. Amplification of TCRbeta DNA was done with the immunoSEQ hsTCRbeta kit, following the protocol from the manufacturer. TCRbeta libraries were sequenced on an Illumina MiSeq instrument. Concerning the study's data processing: Following removal of out-of-frame sequences, 2.4 million or so distinct TCRbeta sequences were retained, with an average of roughly 62,000 per individual. Each individual was scored by the count of 150 to 200 previously reported CMV-associated TCRbeta sequences and the total productive distinct TCRbeta count. A beta-binomial model was reimplemented in Python, and scikit-learn random forests with default parameters were trained on US cohort data. On the Belgian cohort, classifier performance was reported as the median AUC, along with percentile confidence intervals, across 10,000 bootstrap iterations. TCRdb mirrors the immuneACCESS table, restricted to in-frame sequences. Some clones are absent from its copies; in checked studies, under half trace to an unresolved V gene, and the reason for the others is unknown. Clone size and V and J calls were adopted from that table, with D and trimming inferred from the DNA. Here the sample has around 50,000 clones; 75% to 85% occur a single time. Around 0.61% of the sample comes from the top ten.

Single viable CD3+CD4+CD8-CD45RO+ cells were sorted as memory CD4+ T cells on a FACSAria II. CMV serostatus was determined using a Roche Elecsys assay that detects serum IgG against CMV pp150, pp28, p38 and p52. After the samples were thawed, total CD4+ T cells were enriched through positive selection using CD4 magnetic microbeads. Samples originated from another study that specifically interrogated the CD4+ T cell memory repertoire. Peripheral blood mononuclear cells were isolated and cryopreserved following standard operating procedures; serum was stored at -80 °C. Staining used CD3-PerCP (BW264/56), CD4-APC (RPA-T4), CD45RO-PE (UCHT1) and CD8-Pacific Orange (3B5) antibodies, with Sytox blue excluding non-viable cells. What the study reported, not specific to this receptor: The results were interpreted as suggesting that the CMV-associated TCR signature is mostly present in the CD4+ memory repertoire. CMV serostatus prediction reached a median bootstrapped AUC of 0.95 with the original framework and 0.91 with a US-trained random forest. Only CD4+CD45RO+ memory cells were sequenced, in contrast to the original study, in which naive and memory CD4+ and CD8+ populations were covered. Of 150 to 200 previously reported CMV-associated TCRbeta sequences, over 65 appeared in the CD4+ memory repertoires, each in one to five individuals. A median bootstrapped AUC of roughly 0.94 with a 95% CI of 0.76-1.00 was achieved on the Belgian cohort by the original-framework classifier.

The receptor comes from an adult in good health and CMV-seronegative. The chain uses TRBV7-9 and TRBJ2-7; 7 bases in the middle match TRBD1. Sequenced: memory CD4+ T cells from blood. The DNA is TGTGCCAGCAGTGGACAGGCGAACTACGAGCAGTACTTC. It translates to CASSGQANYEQYF. With the rest looked up from the reference TRBV7-9 and TRBJ2-7 genes rather than sequenced, the full variable domain is DTGVSQNPRHKITKRGQNVTFRCDPISEHNRLYWYRQTLGQGPEFLTYFQNEAQLEKSRLLSDRFSAERPKGSFSTLEIQRTEQGDSAMYLCASSGQANYEQYFGPGTRLTVT.